These 32 T cell receptor beta chains came from one sample sequenced in a study of blood T cell repertoires in COVID-19. Repertoires were generated with immunoSEQ multiplex PCR, while TCRdb's copy carries only in-frame clones and drops some. The data show a few hundred thousand clones, roughly 87% seen once. The sequenced sample was PBMCs or T cells enriched from blood (not recorded which). The receptors stem from a man between 18 and 29 years old who had recovered from COVID-19.

This chain links TRBV28 with TRBJ1-1; D unclear. The CDR3 loop spans 13 amino acids. The germline V gene has CDR1 MDHEN and CDR2 SYDVKM. V lost 1 base and J 9 bases, leaving 12 bases between the germline ends. The CDR3 spells CASSLFRRGKAFF. The CDR3 DNA reads TGTGCCAGCAGTTTATTTCGTCGAGGTAAAGCTTTCTTT.

This clone appeared a single time. This chain joins TRBV19 and TRBJ1-1, with 7 nucleotides matching TRBD1. The length of the CDR3 is 14 residues. The V and J ends lost 1 base and 11 bases, in that order; junction bases with no gene match: 10. In germline, CDR1 is LNHDA, CDR2 SQIVND (reference sequence). CDR3 in amino acids: CASSIGTAGGSAFF. CDR3 sequence (DNA): TGTGCCAGTAGTATAGGTACGGCAGGGGGTTCGGCTTTCTTT.

The V gene is TRBV2, the J gene TRBJ1-3; D may be TRBD1 (6 bases). Germline CDR1 and CDR2: SNHLY and FYNNEI. The germline V and J ends were trimmed by 7 bases and 0 bases, with 16 bases remaining between them. The CDR3 runs to 16 residues. The CDR3 region is CASKIGQISSGNTIYF. CDR3 DNA: TGTGCCAGCAAGATTGGACAGATAAGCTCTGGAAACACCATATATTTT.

CDR3 amino acids: CASSQTGEPNQPQHF. In nucleotides, the CDR3 is TGTGCCAGCAGCCAGACAGGGGAACCCAATCAGCCCCAGCATTTT. The chain recombines TRBV7-9 with TRBJ1-5; 8 bases fit TRBD1. J lost 3 bases, V lost 5 bases, and 6 bases had no gene match. Germline CDR1 SEHNR, CDR2 FQNEAQ (reference sequence). This CDR3 is built from 15 residues.

The chain employs TRBV28 and TRBJ2-3, with TRBD2 matching 8 bases. The trim removed 7 bases at V and 2 bases at J, leaving 8 bases unmatched. The V gene's germline CDR1 is MDHEN and CDR2 SYDVKM. This CDR3 comprises 15 residues. This chain's CDR3 is CASTLLADPTDTQYF. CDR3 DNA: TGTGCCAGCACCTTACTAGCGGACCCCACAGATACGCAGTATTTT.

The genes are TRBV5-4 and TRBJ2-1, with TRBD2 identical over 7 bases. The germline CDR1 and CDR2 sequences are SGHNT and YYREEE (reference sequence). The CDR3 sequence is 16 residues long. V gave up 0 bases and J gave up 4 bases; unmatched junction bases: 7. CDR3 bases: TGTGCCAGCAGCTTGGTTGGGCGGGAGAAGTACAATGAGCAGTTCTTC. Its protein is CASSLVGREKYNEQFF.

This clone came up once. V and J are TRBV11-2 and TRBJ2-2, with 7 bases fitting TRBD2. The CDR3 length is 16 residues. Trimming at V came to 1 base and at J to 5 bases, leaving 7 bases not matched to a gene. CDR1 is SGHAT and CDR2 is FQNNGV in the germline V gene. The chain's CDR3 is CASSLVEREVTGELFF. CDR3 in DNA: TGTGCCAGCAGCTTAGTGGAGCGGGAAGTAACCGGGGAGCTGTTTTTT. Combining the CDR3 with reference TRBV11-2 and TRBJ2-2 gives the whole variable domain EAGVAQSPRYKIIEKRQSVAFWCNPISGHATLYWYQQILGQGPKLLIQFQNNGVVDDSQLPKDRFSAERLKGVDSTLKIQPAKLEDSAVYLCASSLVEREVTGELFFGEGSRLTVL.

In this sample, this clone turned up a few times. This chain links TRBV28 with TRBJ2-7, with TRBD1 as a possible D gene (5 bases). Germline CDR1 reads MDHEN; CDR2 reads SYDVKM. Trimming shortened V by 7 bases and J by 3 bases, and 7 bases separated the two germline ends. This CDR3 comprises 11 residues. The CDR3 DNA reads as TGTGCCAGCATCCAGGGCTACGAGCAGTACTTC. Translated, it gives CASIQGYEQYF.

The chain couples TRBV13 to TRBJ1-1, with 7 positions matching TRBD1. The V gene end was trimmed by 5 bases and the J gene end by 4 bases; junction bases not matched to a gene: 10. CDR3 length: 15 residues. Germline loops: CDR1 PRHDT, CDR2 FYEKMQ (reference sequence). The CDR3 sequence is CASSVPTGVSTEAFF. CDR3 bases: TGTGCCAGCAGCGTGCCAACAGGGGTGAGCACTGAAGCTTTCTTT. Drawing the rest from reference TRBV13 and TRBJ1-1, the complete variable domain is AAGVIQSPRHLIKEKRETATLKCYPIPRHDTVYWYQQGPGQDPQFLISFYEKMQSDKGSIPDRFSAQQFSDYHSELNMSSLELGDSALYFCASSVPTGVSTEAFFGQGTRLTVV.

The V call is TRBV18, the J call TRBJ2-7; weak D call: TRBD2 (6 bases). Trimming pared 6 bases from V and 6 bases from J, leaving 15 bases between. CDR1 is KGHSH and CDR2 is LQKENI in the germline V gene. CDR3 length: 13 amino acids. For the CDR3, the DNA is TGTGCCAGCTCCCCCTCGGGGACTCCCGAGCAGTACTTC. Its translation: CASSPSGTPEQYF. The full variable domain, its missing parts supplied by reference TRBV18 and TRBJ2-7, is NAGVMQNPRHLVRRRGQEARLRCSPMKGHSHVYWYRQLPEEGLKFMVYLQKENIIDESGMPKERFSAEFPKEGPSILRIQQVVRGDSAAYFCASSPSGTPEQYFGPGTRLTVT.

The chain couples TRBV5-4 to TRBJ2-3, with 10 bases fitting TRBD1. Losses at the gene ends were 3 bases for V and 4 bases for J; bases not matched to a gene: 5. Germline CDR1 is SGHNT and CDR2 is YYREEE (reference sequence). This CDR3 region has 15 residues. DNA for the CDR3: TGTGCCAGCAGCTCCGGGACAGGGGAAGCAGATACGCAGTATTTT. This encodes CASSSGTGEADTQYF.

The gene calls are TRBV4-1 and TRBJ1-1, with TRBD1 as a possible D gene (6 bases). The CDR3 length is 14 residues. V shed 5 bases and J shed 5 bases, with 15 bases lying between them. Germline V gives CDR1 MGHRA, CDR2 YSYEKL. The CDR3 reads CASSSRGQPTEAFF. The CDR3 DNA follows: TGCGCCAGCAGCTCAAGAGGACAGCCGACTGAAGCTTTCTTT.

The J gene is TRBJ1-1, the V gene TRBV11-2, with no clear D. The V gene's germline CDR1 is SGHAT and CDR2 FQNNGV. Between the trimmed V and J ends, which lost 3 bases and 5 bases, there was a span of 7 bases. CDR3 length equals 12 residues. CDR3 sequence: CASSFFPTEAFF. As DNA, the CDR3 is TGTGCCAGCAGCTTCTTCCCGACTGAAGCTTTCTTT.

The chain combines TRBV19 with TRBJ1-2; 9 nucleotides match TRBD1. The CDR3 has 17 amino acids. The germline CDR1 and CDR2 sequences are LNHDA and SQIVND (reference sequence). V lost 4 bases to trimming and J lost 0 bases; unmatched junction nucleotides: 9. The CDR3 nucleotides read TGTGCCAGTAGTACTCCGGGACAGGGAACCACTAACTATGGCTACACCTTC. It translates to CASSTPGQGTTNYGYTF. The whole variable domain, remainder taken from reference TRBV19 and TRBJ1-2, is DGGITQSPKYLFRKEGQNVTLSCEQNLNHDAMYWYRQDPGQGLRLIYYSQIVNDFQKGDIAEGYSVSREKKESFPLTVTSAQKNPTAFYLCASSTPGQGTTNYGYTFGSGTRLTVV.

V is TRBV19 and J is TRBJ1-1; a weak D match, TRBD1 (5 bases). Germline V gene sequence: CDR1 LNHDA, CDR2 SQIVND (reference sequence). There are 15 residues in the CDR3. Trimming removed 5 bases at V and 1 base at J, with 14 bases between. CDR3 coding DNA: TGTGCCAGTAGTCGGGGGTTCTCGGAGAACACTGAAGCTTTCTTT. Amino acids: CASSRGFSENTEAFF.

The chain joins TRBV5-6 to TRBJ2-1; 10 bases line up with TRBD2. Germline V gene data show CDR1 as SGHDT and CDR2 as YYEEEE. V dropped 2 bases and J dropped 0; count of bases not matched to a gene: 2. The CDR3 extends over 16 amino acids. The DNA for the CDR3 is TGTGCCAGCAGCTTACTAGCGGGAAGCTCCTACAATGAGCAGTTCTTC. Translation gives CASSLLAGSSYNEQFF.

The V call is TRBV19, the J call TRBJ2-2; D is undetermined. CDR3 size: 14 residues. Germline V lookup: CDR1 LNHDA, CDR2 SQIVND (reference sequence). V dropped 0 bases and J dropped 1 base, with 3 bases sitting between them. CDR3 region: CASSIDGNTGELFF. The DNA for the CDR3 is TGTGCCAGTAGTATAGACGGGAACACCGGGGAGCTGTTTTTT.

The chain links TRBV18 to TRBJ1-3; maybe TRBD1 (6 bases). The CDR3 consists of 15 residues. Deletions cut 3 bases from V and 7 bases from J, with 16 bases between. Germline V lookup: CDR1 KGHSH, CDR2 LQKENI. In DNA, the CDR3 is TGTGCCAGCTCACCCCCACAGGGTGGATTTAACACCATATATTTT. The encoded protein is CASSPPQGGFNTIYF.

For the CDR3, the DNA is TGTGCCAGCAGCCCCGGACTGATGCCGACAGGATTTAGTGGCTACACCTTC. It encodes CASSPGLMPTGFSGYTF. The rearrangement links TRBV5-5 to TRBJ1-2; tentatively, D is TRBD1 (6 bases). V was clipped by 4 bases and J by 7 bases, with 26 bases between them. From germline, CDR1 is SGHKS and CDR2 YYEKEE (reference sequence). The CDR3 runs 17 residues.

This chain joins TRBV9 and TRBJ1-1, with D possibly TRBD1 on 6 matching bases. Germline values: CDR1 SGDLS, CDR2 YYNGEE. The CDR3 spans 15 residues. Trimming removed 4 bases at V and 1 base at J, with 14 bases between. In DNA form, the CDR3 reads TGTGCCAGCAGCCCTCGGACAGACCCGAACACTGAAGCTTTCTTT. Translation: CASSPRTDPNTEAFF. Drawing the rest from reference TRBV9 and TRBJ1-1, the complete variable domain is DSGVTQTPKHLITATGQRVTLRCSPRSGDLSVYWYQQSLDQGLQFLIQYYNGEERAKGNILERFSAQQFPDLHSELNLSSLELGDSALYFCASSPRTDPNTEAFFGQGTRLTVV.

V usage is TRBV3-1 (or the pseudogene TRBV3-2) and J usage is TRBJ2-2; 7 bases line up with TRBD2. Germline CDR1 LGHDT, CDR2 YNNKEL (reference sequence). CDR3 length: 17 residues. Trimming cost V 0 bases and J 7 bases; bases outside gene matches: 11. CDR3 in amino acids: CASSQERLAGVNGELFF. As DNA, the CDR3 is TGTGCCAGCAGCCAAGAGCGCCTCGCGGGAGTAAACGGGGAGCTGTTTTTT.

V and J are TRBV18 and TRBJ2-3; 8 bases are a match to TRBD1. The CDR3 contains 15 residues. With 3 bases clipped from V and 4 bases from J, the junction kept 6 bases outside the gene matches. Per germline, CDR1 KGHSH and CDR2 LQKENI. The CDR3 is CASSPSGGFSDTQYF. CDR3 sequence (DNA): TGTGCCAGCTCACCTTCAGGGGGCTTCTCAGATACGCAGTATTTT.

The J gene is TRBJ2-5, the V gene TRBV7-2; TRBD2 is a possible D gene (6 bases). Trimming shortened V by 5 bases and J by 5 bases, and 15 bases separated the two germline ends. CDR1 is SGHTA, CDR2 FQGNSA, per germline. There are 14 residues in the CDR3. The CDR3 region is CASSLTDYGETQYF. The CDR3 DNA reads as TGTGCCAGCAGCCTAACGGACTATGGGGAGACCCAGTACTTC.

The CDR3 region has the DNA TGTGCCAGCAGTTACTCCAGGGATAGCAATCAGCCCCAGCATTTT. Its protein is CASSYSRDSNQPQHF. This sequence joins TRBV6-5 and TRBJ1-5, with D possibly being TRBD1 (5 bases). CDR3 length equals 15 residues. The V gene's germline CDR1 is MNHEY and CDR2 SVGAGI. Trimming took off 0 bases at V and 0 bases at J, with 6 bases between the two ends.

The rearrangement links TRBV27 to TRBJ2-1; D is perhaps TRBD2 (6 bases). Trimming took off 7 bases at V and 9 bases at J, with 16 bases between the two ends. The CDR3 has 13 residues. Germline values: CDR1 MNHEY, CDR2 SMNVEV (reference sequence). CDR3 in amino acids: CASTPGLTTEQFF. The CDR3 coding sequence is TGTGCCAGCACCCCGGGACTCACAACTGAGCAGTTCTTC.

J is TRBJ2-1 and V is TRBV10-3; 10 nucleotides agree with TRBD2. The J segment lost 8 bases and the V segment lost 9 bases, leaving 4 bases of the junction unmatched. Germline CDR1 ENHRY, CDR2 SYGVKD. The CDR3 runs to 12 residues. The CDR3 DNA reads TGTGCCATGGGGACTAGCGCGGATGAGCAGTTCTTC. This sequence encodes CAMGTSADEQFF.

The chain recombines TRBV10-3 with TRBJ1-5; D uncertain. The V gene's germline CDR1 is ENHRY and CDR2 SYGVKD. V was trimmed by 5 bases and J by 12 bases, leaving 11 bases between them. CDR3 size: 11 residues. The CDR3 is CAISLAVDQHF. The CDR3 bases are TGTGCCATCAGTCTAGCCGTGGACCAGCATTTT.

The chain is built from TRBV4-2 and TRBJ1-2, with D unresolved. The ends were cut back, 3 bases at V and 5 bases at J, with 16 bases in the middle. This CDR3 contains 15 residues. Germline V gene data show CDR1 as LGHNA and CDR2 as YNFKEQ. DNA of the CDR3: TGTGCCAGCAGCCACCCGGGTCCTGTATTATATGGCTACACCTTC. Amino acid sequence: CASSHPGPVLYGYTF.

The V and J genes are TRBV5-1 and TRBJ2-1; D perhaps matches TRBD1 (6 bases). Looked up from germline, CDR1 is SGHRS and CDR2 is YFSETQ. The length of the CDR3 is 16 residues. V lost 3 bases and J lost 9, with 22 bases in between. In nucleotides, the CDR3 is TGCGCCAGCAGCTCAACAACAGGGCCGTTGTATGGTGAGCAGTTCTTC. Its translation: CASSSTTGPLYGEQFF.

V is TRBV28 and J is TRBJ1-4; no definite D call. Trimming cost V 6 bases and J 0 bases, with 14 bases left between them. The CDR3 covers 16 residues. Per the germline V gene, CDR1 is MDHEN and CDR2 is SYDVKM. The CDR3 sequence is CASSSITRATNEKLFF. The CDR3, as DNA: TGTGCCAGCAGCTCAATAACACGTGCAACTAATGAAAAACTGTTTTTT.

V and J are TRBV6-5 and TRBJ1-5; no firm D call. V shed 3 bases and J shed 9 bases, with 9 bases lying between them. Per germline, CDR1 MNHEY and CDR2 SVGAGI. The CDR3 length is 12 residues. The CDR3 DNA reads as TGTGCCAGCAGTTATATGGCAGGGCCCCAGCATTTT. Translation: CASSYMAGPQHF.

The chain couples TRBV6-5 to TRBJ1-4; D call uncertain. This CDR3 has 15 residues. V was pared by 7 bases and J by 4 bases, with 16 bases between. Germline V gene lookup returns CDR1 MNHEY and CDR2 SVGAGI. The CDR3 nucleotides read TGTGCCAGCACCGCCCTCGAGCGCCTTAATGAAAAACTGTTTTTT. Translating it yields CASTALERLNEKLFF.